Presented here are 22 T cell receptor beta chains from one specimen sequenced in a study of OX40 agonist ivuxolimab in advanced cancers. Clones were sequenced by immunoSEQ multiplex PCR, and TCRdb holds only the in-frame ones, with some missing. The sample carries fewer than 80,000 clones, 70% to 90% recorded once. The specimen comprised CD4+ or CD8+ T cells sorted from blood, sampled in a trial of the OX40 agonist ivuxolimab. The receptor set was obtained from an adult with an advanced solid tumor such as melanoma, head and neck, liver or kidney cancer.

The rearrangement uses TRBV18 and TRBJ1-1; no clear D gene. From germline, CDR1 is KGHSH and CDR2 LQKENI. The ends were cut back, 4 bases at V and 3 bases at J, with 9 bases in the middle. The CDR3 extends over 13 amino acids. CDR3 DNA sequence: TGTGCCAGCTCACGGGCTTACGACACTGAAGCTTTCTTT. Translation: CASSRAYDTEAFF.

The DNA of the CDR3 is TGTGCCAGTGTATCAAACAGGGGGAAACTTGAAGCTTTCTTT. Translation: CASVSNRGKLEAFF. The rearrangement joins TRBV27 to TRBJ1-1, with TRBD1 identical over 8 bases. Per germline, CDR1 MNHEY and CDR2 SMNVEV (reference sequence). V lost 9 bases to trimming and J lost 7 bases; unmatched junction nucleotides: 13. The CDR3 covers 14 residues.

The CDR3 nucleotides read TGTGCCAGCAGCACGAAAGGCACTAGGAATTCACCCCTCCACTTT. Its protein product is CASSTKGTRNSPLHF. V usage is TRBV7-9 and J usage is TRBJ1-6; D remains ambiguous. The length of the CDR3 is 15 residues. Germline CDR1 and CDR2: SEHNR and FQNEAQ (reference sequence). Between the trimmed V and J ends, which lost 5 bases and 7 bases, there was a span of 15 bases.

This clone was seen a single time. The chain has TRBV4-1 and TRBJ2-7, with 7 bases that match TRBD1. V shed 4 bases, J shed 1 base, and the junction held 7 bases outside the gene matches. Looked up from germline, CDR1 is MGHRA and CDR2 is YSYEKL. The CDR3 totals 15 residues. CDR3 loop: CASSRLGQASYEQYF. CDR3 bases: TGCGCCAGCAGCCGGTTAGGACAGGCATCCTACGAGCAGTACTTC.

In this sample, this clone turned up once. This chain joins TRBV10-3 and TRBJ2-3; 8 bases match TRBD2. The CDR3 is made up of 15 amino acids. CDR1 is ENHRY, CDR2 SYGVKD, per germline. J lost 3 bases, V lost 6 bases, and 8 bases had no gene match. CDR3 residues: CAIRASGGTTDTQYF. CDR3 nucleotides: TGTGCCATCAGGGCCAGCGGGGGTACGACAGATACGCAGTATTTT.

This chain connects TRBV6-5 to TRBJ1-5, with unresolved D. Germline V CDR1 and CDR2: MNHEY, SVGAGI. The germline V and J ends were trimmed by 2 bases and 5 bases, with 7 bases remaining between them. The CDR3 consists of 13 residues. CDR3 DNA sequence: TGTGCCAGCAGTTACGGACGTGATCAGCCCCAGCATTTT. Translation gives CASSYGRDQPQHF.

The chain uses TRBV6-5 and TRBJ2-7; D remains ambiguous. Germline CDR1 is MNHEY and CDR2 is SVGAGI. V lost 0 bases, J lost 7 bases, and 13 bases lay in between. There are 14 residues in the CDR3. CDR3 residues: CASSYSSKVTEQYF. The CDR3 bases are TGTGCCAGCAGTTACTCGAGTAAGGTGACAGAGCAGTACTTC.

The chain employs TRBV1 and TRBJ2-5; the listed D gene, TRBD2, was not tested against the DNA. TRBV1 has pseudogene status. The length of the CDR3 is 16 residues. The CDR3 DNA reads TGCACCAGCAGCCAAGGGGTAGCGGGGGGCGAGGAGACCCAGTACTTC. Translation gives CTSSQGVAGGEETQYF.

The V gene is TRBV25-1, the J gene TRBJ1-1, with D uncertain. Trimming removed 2 bases from V and 5 bases from J, with 15 bases in between. Germline V gene lookup returns CDR1 MGHDK and CDR2 SYGVNS. The CDR3 contains 15 residues. CDR3: CASSEMVSVGTEAFF. CDR3 DNA sequence: TGTGCCAGCAGTGAAATGGTCAGCGTAGGGACTGAAGCTTTCTTT.

This chain uses TRBV27 with TRBJ1-2; D is uncertain. CDR1 MNHEY and CDR2 SMNVEV come from the germline V gene (reference sequence). CDR3 size: 12 residues. V was clipped by 4 bases and J by 8 bases, with 11 bases between them. CDR3 sequence: CASSSNGFGYTF. In DNA form, the CDR3 reads TGTGCCAGCAGTTCAAATGGGTTCGGCTACACCTTC.

The chain carries TRBV2 and TRBJ1-2; D may be TRBD1 (5 bases). The germline V gene encodes CDR1 SNHLY and CDR2 FYNNEI. This CDR3 region has 12 residues. Trimming cost V 11 bases and J 3 bases, with 13 bases left between them. The CDR3 protein is CALQGFDYGYTF. The DNA of the CDR3 is TGTGCCCTTCAGGGTTTCGACTATGGCTACACCTTC.

The chain combines TRBV7-6 with TRBJ2-6; D is perhaps TRBD1 (6 bases). This CDR3 is 20 amino acids long. V was clipped by 5 bases and J by 0 bases, with 23 bases between them. Germline assignment: CDR1 SGHVS and CDR2 FNYEAQ. DNA of the CDR3: TGTGCCAGCAGCGCCTGGACAGTTTGGGCCGACCACTCTGGGGCCAACGTCCTGACTTTC. It yields the protein CASSAWTVWADHSGANVLTF.

In this sample, this clone turned up a few times. The chain recombines TRBV19 with TRBJ2-1, with TRBD2 identical over 14 bases. The CDR3 is 18 residues long. The germline V gene has CDR1 LNHDA and CDR2 SQIVND (reference sequence). J gave up 1 base and V 6 bases, and 8 bases lay outside the gene matches. CDR3 coding DNA: TGTGCCAGTAGCCATAGGACTAGCGGGGGGAGGTCCTACAATGAGCAGTTCTTC. Protein sequence: CASSHRTSGGRSYNEQFF.

This chain joins TRBV25-1 and TRBJ1-3; D is possibly TRBD1 (5 bases). CDR1 and CDR2 from the germline V gene are MGHDK and SYGVNS. This CDR3 contains 16 residues. The ends were cut back, 5 bases at V and 0 bases at J, with 14 bases in the middle. CDR3 in amino acids: CASSTSGGGSGNTIYF. CDR3 sequence (DNA): TGTGCCAGCAGTACCTCCGGGGGAGGCTCTGGAAACACCATATATTTT.

This clone was counted only a few times. The rearrangement uses TRBV5-1 and TRBJ1-3; TRBD1 agrees at 7 bases. The CDR3 spans 16 residues. CDR1 SGHRS and CDR2 YFSETQ come from the germline V gene. J lost 2 bases, V lost 3 bases, and 8 bases had no gene match. The CDR3 region is CASSYGPTGTGNTIYF. The CDR3 nucleotides are TGCGCCAGCAGCTATGGCCCGACAGGGACTGGAAACACCATATATTTT.

The CDR3, as DNA: TGTGCCAGCAGCGTTAGCGGGGGGGACTACGAGCAGTACTTC. Amino acid sequence: CASSVSGGDYEQYF. The chain links TRBV11-3 to TRBJ2-7, with 11 positions matching TRBD2. Germline CDR1 is SGHNT and CDR2 is YENEEA. The CDR3 consists of 14 residues. The ends lost 5 bases at V and 3 bases at J; junction bases unmatched: 3.

In DNA form, the CDR3 reads TGTGCCAGCTCGCCGGGACTGCCCTCTGAAAAACTGTTTTTT. Protein product: CASSPGLPSEKLFF. The chain couples TRBV18 to TRBJ1-4, with a weak D call TRBD1 (5 bases). This CDR3 contains 14 residues. From germline, CDR1 is KGHSH and CDR2 LQKENI. V lost 6 bases and J lost 7, with 15 bases in between.

This chain uses TRBV5-6 with TRBJ2-3; 12 bases align to TRBD1. Germline values: CDR1 SGHDT, CDR2 YYEEEE. V shed 4 bases, J shed 0 bases, and the junction held 9 bases outside the gene matches. The CDR3 is 18 residues long. The chain's CDR3 is CASSGRDRGLRSTDTQYF. The CDR3 DNA reads as TGTGCCAGCAGCGGCCGGGACAGGGGGCTACGAAGCACAGATACGCAGTATTTT.

The rearrangement joins TRBV4-1 to TRBJ2-1; D is perhaps TRBD1 or TRBD2 (5 bases each). V lost 2 bases and J 3 bases, leaving 20 bases between the germline ends. Germline CDR1 and CDR2: MGHRA and YSYEKL. The CDR3 runs to 18 residues. As DNA, the CDR3 is TGCGCCAGCAGCCAACCGGGGCTCAGGTCTAGGGGCTACAATGAGCAGTTCTTC. Translated: CASSQPGLRSRGYNEQFF.

V and J are TRBV6-5 and TRBJ2-7; no definite D call. CDR3 length equals 15 residues. With 0 bases removed from V and 5 bases from J, the gap between germline ends came to 14 bases. In germline, CDR1 is MNHEY, CDR2 SVGAGI. The CDR3 DNA sequence: TGTGCCAGCAGTTACTCCCTACTCTCCCTTAACGAGCAGTACTTC. Translating gives CASSYSLLSLNEQYF.

The chain is built from TRBV18 and TRBJ2-5; 9 positions match TRBD1. Germline V lookup: CDR1 KGHSH, CDR2 LQKENI. This CDR3 is built from 16 residues. Germline trimming cut 5 bases from V and 5 bases from J; bases unmatched to any gene: 12. This CDR3 reads CASSSNYRGRRETQYF. The CDR3 bases are TGTGCCAGCTCATCAAACTACAGGGGGCGCAGGGAGACCCAGTACTTC.

This clone has more than one count but fewer than ten. The J gene is TRBJ1-2, the V gene TRBV7-2, with 8 bases that match TRBD1. The CDR3 loop spans 15 amino acids. Germline V gene sequence: CDR1 SGHTA, CDR2 FQGNSA. After removal of 5 bases from V and 2 bases from J, the junction contained 7 bases not matched to a gene. CDR3 amino acids: CASSPHGQGNYGYTF. The CDR3 DNA reads TGTGCCAGCAGCCCCCACGGACAGGGAAACTATGGCTACACCTTC.